This TCR beta chain was sequenced during a study of cytomegalovirus exposure and HLA in healthy donors. Study results and caveats: CMV serostatus was the only immune exposure information that was available.

The PCR had 60 Vbeta and 13 Jbeta primers. Profiling relied on immunoSEQ multiplex PCR, and the TCRdb table lists in-frame clones only, not all of them. This listing includes about 160,000 clones. In regard to this clone: Its antigen remains unknown.

The germline V gene encodes CDR1 GTSNPN and CDR2 SVGIG (reference sequence). V lost 1 base and J lost 2, with 14 bases in between. This CDR3 contains 15 residues. The chain joins TRBV30 to TRBJ1-1; D not resolved. Specimen: PBMCs. The sequence came from a woman between 50 and 59 years old in good health and CMV-seronegative. CDR3 in amino acids: CAWSGLARLNTEAFF. The CDR3 DNA is TGTGCCTGGAGTGGGTTGGCCAGATTAAACACTGAAGCTTTCTTT.